This T cell receptor beta chain was identified during a study of identical twins. TCRdb re-derived calls from the 5' RACE reads in MiXCR, one entry per CDR3 protein. The sample lists roughly 350,000 distinct CDR3 sequences, approximately 13% occurring once. Germline V gives CDR1 SGHAT, CDR2 FQDESV (reference sequence). Between the trimmed V and J ends, which lost 4 bases and 4 bases, there was a span of 25 bases. This CDR3 is built from 19 residues. The same data also went into a second study, on yellow fever vaccine responses in identical twins.

The receptor was isolated from a young woman in good health. Sequenced input: CD8+ T cells sorted from blood. This chain links TRBV11-1 with TRBJ2-2; possible D gene TRBD2, 6 bases. The CDR3 here is CASSSPGGPSAIVTGELFF. CDR3 nucleotides: TGTGCCAGCAGCTCCCCCGGAGGGCCTTCCGCGATTGTCACCGGGGAGCTGTTTTTT.